These 20 T cell receptor beta chains originate from one sample sequenced in a study of CD8 T cells in ankylosing spondylitis. TCRdb independently ran MiXCR on the 5' RACE reads; one entry per CDR3 protein. Counted here are 290,000 or so distinct CDR3 sequences, around 21% occurring once; the ten biggest clones make up about 4%. Sequencing was carried out using blood, either unsorted or a sorted T cell fraction (not recorded which). The receptor source for this set is a female donor with ankylosing spondylitis or in good health (not recorded which).

This clonotype was counted a few times. The CDR3 bases are TGTGCCACCAGCAGACCGGGACAGGGGTACGAGCAGTACTTC. Translating gives CATSRPGQGYEQYF. V usage is TRBV15 and J usage is TRBJ2-7; 10 bases match TRBD1. CDR1 is LNHNV and CDR2 is YYDKDF in the germline V gene (reference sequence). This CDR3 contains 14 residues. V shed 2 bases and J 4 bases; nucleotides not matched to a gene: 2. The full variable domain, rest sourced from reference TRBV15 and TRBJ2-7, is DAMVIQNPRYQVTQFGKPVTLSCSQTLNHNVMYWYQQKSSQAPKLLFHYYDKDFNNEADTPDNFQSRRPNTSFCFLDIRSPGLGDTAMYLCATSRPGQGYEQYFGPGTRLTVT.

This clonotype was detected only a few times. This chain connects TRBV23-1 to TRBJ2-7; D is unresolved. TRBV23-1 is an ORF for which the function is uncertain. CDR3 length equals 18 residues. V was pared by 0 bases and J by 0 bases, with 18 bases between. The CDR3 DNA reads as TGCGCCAGCAGTCAATCGATTGACGCTTTATTCAGCTCCTACGAGCAGTACTTC. This sequence encodes CASSQSIDALFSSYEQYF.

In its sample, this clonotype was seen many times. The chain uses TRBV7-6 and TRBJ2-1, with D unresolved. The CDR3 has 14 amino acids. Trimming removed 5 bases at V and 6 bases at J, with 14 bases between. Per the germline V gene, CDR1 is SGHVS and CDR2 is FNYEAQ. The CDR3 nucleotides read TGTGCCAGCAGCCGGAAGGGTGGGGTCAATGAGCAGTTCTTC. The encoded protein is CASSRKGGVNEQFF.

The chain carries TRBV6-1 and TRBJ1-1; TRBD1 matches 8 bases. V lost 6 bases to trimming and J lost 0 bases; unmatched junction nucleotides: 9. CDR3 length: 16 amino acids. Germline lookup yields CDR1 MNHNS and CDR2 SASEGT. In DNA, the CDR3 is TGTGCCAGCAGGGTGTCAGGGGGCTGGATGAACACTGAAGCTTTCTTT. Protein: CASRVSGGWMNTEAFF.

The table lists this clonotype with many counts. The chain has TRBV6-1 and TRBJ1-6; D is unresolved. Trimming took off 6 bases at V and 4 bases at J, with 10 bases between the two ends. In germline, CDR1 is MNHNS, CDR2 SASEGT. This CDR3 is 14 amino acids long. CDR3 sequence: CASSTDFYNSPLHF. The CDR3 coding sequence is TGTGCCAGCAGCACGGACTTTTATAATTCACCCCTCCACTTT.

This clonotype occurred a few times. V gene TRBV20-1 combines with J gene TRBJ1-1; unclear D gene. This CDR3 comprises 10 residues. Trimming took off 2 bases at V and 9 bases at J, with 7 bases between the two ends. Germline V gene data show CDR1 as DFQATT and CDR2 as SNEGSKA (reference sequence). The CDR3 loop reads CSARLIQAFF. CDR3 in DNA: TGCAGTGCTAGACTTATCCAAGCTTTCTTT.

The rearrangement uses TRBV5-6 and TRBJ2-2, with D tentatively TRBD2 (5 bases). V was cut by 3 bases and J by 6 bases, with 18 bases left in between. CDR3 size: 16 residues. The germline gives CDR1 SGHDT, CDR2 YYEEEE. The CDR3 nucleotides read TGTGCCAGCAGCTGGAACCCGGGGTCTTGGGCCGGGGAGCTGTTTTTT. This translates into CASSWNPGSWAGELFF. The variable domain in full, completed from reference TRBV5-6 and TRBJ2-2, reads DAGVTQSPTHLIKTRGQQVTLRCSPKSGHDTVSWYQQALGQGPQFIFQYYEEEERQRGNFPDRFSGHQFPNYSSELNVNALLLGDSALYLCASSWNPGSWAGELFFGEGSRLTVL.

The chain uses TRBV18 and TRBJ2-1; D gene uncertain. Deletions cut 3 bases from V and 6 bases from J, with 6 bases between. In germline, CDR1 is KGHSH, CDR2 LQKENI. The CDR3 consists of 12 residues. The CDR3, as DNA: TGTGCCAGCTCACCGGTACTCAATGAGCAGTTCTTC. Translating gives CASSPVLNEQFF.

V usage is TRBV9 and J usage is TRBJ1-6; D not certain. Trimming left V 2 bases short and J 7 bases short, with 13 bases between. CDR1 SGDLS and CDR2 YYNGEE come from the germline V gene. CDR3 size: 15 residues. The CDR3 DNA reads as TGTGCCAGCAGCGTCGACCTTGGTCCGAATTCACCCCTCCACTTT. It is translated as CASSVDLGPNSPLHF.

The chain couples TRBV6-1 to TRBJ2-1; no clear D gene. CDR3 length equals 14 residues. Trimming pared 6 bases from V and 5 bases from J, leaving 14 bases between. Germline CDR1 MNHNS, CDR2 SASEGT. CDR3 sequence: CASRDARRHNEQFF. The DNA of the CDR3 is TGTGCCAGCAGAGACGCCCGCCGCCACAATGAGCAGTTCTTC.

This clonotype came up many times. The rearrangement joins TRBV6-1 to TRBJ2-1; 8 bases align to TRBD1. This CDR3 is built from 14 residues. V was pared by 4 bases and J by 15 bases, with 14 bases of the junction left unmatched. CDR1 is MNHNS, CDR2 SASEGT, per germline. CDR3 nucleotide sequence: TGTGCCAGCAGTGCCACCCAAGGACAGGGTATTGGGTTCTTC. It translates to CASSATQGQGIGFF.

V usage is TRBV6-5 and J usage is TRBJ2-7; TRBD1 matches 9 bases. Per germline, CDR1 MNHEY and CDR2 SVGAGI. The junction had 8 bases not matched to a gene; V was cut back by 5 bases and J by 3 bases. The CDR3 is 15 residues long. Here the CDR3 DNA reads TGTGCCAGCAGTCACAGGGGGCGTAAAAGCTACGAGCAGTACTTC. Translating it yields CASSHRGRKSYEQYF.

In this sample, this clonotype turned up a few times. CDR3 bases: TGTGCCAGTAGTATAGCTGGGGTCCAAAATGAGCAGTTCTTC. It translates to CASSIAGVQNEQFF. The J gene is TRBJ2-1, the V gene TRBV19; D remains ambiguous. This CDR3 comprises 14 residues. The ends were cut back, 1 base at V and 7 bases at J, with 11 bases in the middle. Germline V CDR1 and CDR2: LNHDA, SQIVND (reference sequence).

This clonotype appeared a few times. This chain connects TRBV9 to TRBJ1-1; 9 nucleotides match TRBD1. The CDR3 consists of 15 residues. Looked up from germline, CDR1 is SGDLS and CDR2 is YYNGEE. V lost 0 bases to trimming and J lost 4 bases; unmatched junction nucleotides: 4. The CDR3 DNA reads TGTGCCAGCAGCGTAGAGGTGGGACAGGGCACTGAAGCTTTCTTT. The encoded protein is CASSVEVGQGTEAFF.

The chain recombines TRBV14 with TRBJ2-5, with 7 positions matching TRBD1. Trimming removed 1 base from V and 1 base from J; junction bases left unmatched: 6. Germline CDR1 is SGHDN and CDR2 is FVKESK. The CDR3 contains 16 residues. In nucleotides, the CDR3 is TGTGCCAGCAGCCAAGTAAGGGGGCGACTCCAAGAGACCCAGTACTTC. It yields the protein CASSQVRGRLQETQYF.

This clonotype was seen only a few times. The gene calls are TRBV12-3 or TRBV12-4 and TRBJ2-7; D is unresolved. Trimming left V 2 bases short and J 3 bases short, with 5 bases between. There are 12 residues in the CDR3. CDR3 DNA: TGTGCCAGCAGTTTATACAGCTACGAGCAGTACTTC. This gives the protein CASSLYSYEQYF.

This clonotype was seen only once. The chain couples TRBV9 to TRBJ2-1; D ambiguous. Trimming left V 3 bases short and J 0 bases short, with 10 bases between. Per the germline V gene, CDR1 is SGDLS and CDR2 is YYNGEE. The CDR3 covers 15 residues. The CDR3 DNA follows: TGTGCCAGCAGCGCTACTTATAGCTCCTACAATGAGCAGTTCTTC. The encoded protein is CASSATYSSYNEQFF.

This clonotype was recorded a few times. The genes are TRBV20-1 and TRBJ2-2; D perhaps matches TRBD2 (6 bases). CDR1 DFQATT and CDR2 SNEGSKA come from the germline V gene (reference sequence). V gave up 4 bases and J gave up 2 bases, with 11 bases separating them. CDR3 length: 14 amino acids. This chain's CDR3 is CSAMRRGNTGELFF. DNA of the CDR3: TGCAGTGCTATGAGGCGGGGTAACACCGGGGAGCTGTTTTTT.

The sample holds a few counts of this clonotype. V gene TRBV20-1 combines with J gene TRBJ1-2; no firm D call. The ends were cut back, 3 bases at V and 12 bases at J, with 11 bases in the middle. The CDR3 has 10 residues. The germline V gene encodes CDR1 DFQATT and CDR2 SNEGSKA (reference sequence). The CDR3 sequence: CSARVEVHTF. CDR3 bases: TGCAGTGCTAGGGTAGAAGTGCACACCTTC.

This chain connects TRBV7-3 to TRBJ2-3; no clear D gene. V was cut by 5 bases and J by 3 bases, with 9 bases left in between. This CDR3 spans 13 amino acids. Germline CDR1 reads SGHTA; CDR2 reads FQGTGA. The CDR3 loop reads CASSARVTDTQYF. In DNA form, the CDR3 reads TGTGCCAGCAGCGCAAGGGTAACAGATACGCAGTATTTT.